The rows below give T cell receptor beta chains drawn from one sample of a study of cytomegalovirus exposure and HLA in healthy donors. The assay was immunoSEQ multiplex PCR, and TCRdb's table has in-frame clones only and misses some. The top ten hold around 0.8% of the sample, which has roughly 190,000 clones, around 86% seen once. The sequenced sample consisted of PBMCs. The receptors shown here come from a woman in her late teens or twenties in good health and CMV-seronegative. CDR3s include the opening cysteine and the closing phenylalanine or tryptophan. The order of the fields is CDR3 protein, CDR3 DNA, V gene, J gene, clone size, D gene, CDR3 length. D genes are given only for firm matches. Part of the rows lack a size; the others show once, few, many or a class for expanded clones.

CDR3 protein: CASTGGETYEQYF
CDR3 DNA: TGTGCCAGCACGGGCGGGGAAACCTACGAGCAGTACTTC
V gene: TRBV7-9
J gene: TRBJ2-7
clone size: -
D gene: -
CDR3 length: 13

CDR3 protein: CASRASGNTIYF
CDR3 DNA: TGTGCCAGCAGGGCCTCTGGAAACACCATATATTTT
V gene: TRBV25-1
J gene: TRBJ1-3
clone size: -
D gene: -
CDR3 length: 12

CDR3 protein: CASGLGDSVYNEQFF
CDR3 DNA: TGTGCTAGTGGTTTGGGGGACAGTGTCTACAATGAGCAGTTCTTC
V gene: TRBV12-5
J gene: TRBJ2-1
clone size: -
D gene: TRBD1
CDR3 length: 15

CDR3 protein: CASKTSGGIQYF
CDR3 DNA: TGTGCCAGCAAAACATCCGGAGGAATTCAGTACTTC
V gene: TRBV27
J gene: TRBJ2-4
clone size: -
D gene: -
CDR3 length: 12

CDR3 protein: CASSVPGQGFGYTF
CDR3 DNA: TGTGCCAGCAGTGTTCCGGGACAGGGATTTGGCTACACCTTC
V gene: TRBV28
J gene: TRBJ1-2
clone size: -
D gene: TRBD1
CDR3 length: 14

CDR3 protein: CASSLDRFNTGELFF
CDR3 DNA: TGTGCCAGCAGCTTGGACAGATTCAACACCGGGGAGCTGTTTTTT
V gene: TRBV5-4
J gene: TRBJ2-2
clone size: -
D gene: -
CDR3 length: 15

CDR3 protein: CASRAGTGAEKLFF
CDR3 DNA: TGTGCCAGCAGGGCCGGGACAGGGGCTGAAAAACTGTTTTTT
V gene: TRBV2
J gene: TRBJ1-4
clone size: -
D gene: TRBD1
CDR3 length: 14

CDR3 protein: CASSQDLVTGQVGELFF
CDR3 DNA: TGCGCCAGCAGCCAAGATTTGGTTACAGGCCAGGTCGGGGAGCTGTTTTTT
V gene: TRBV4-1
J gene: TRBJ2-2
clone size: once
D gene: -
CDR3 length: 17

CDR3 protein: CSSSLGGAGTDTQYF
CDR3 DNA: TGTTCCAGCAGCTTGGGGGGGGCGGGCACAGATACGCAGTATTTT
V gene: TRBV7-9
J gene: TRBJ2-3
clone size: -
D gene: -
CDR3 length: 15

CDR3 protein: CASSLLPVDEQYF
CDR3 DNA: TGCGCCAGCAGCTTACTTCCCGTGGACGAGCAGTACTTC
V gene: TRBV5-1
J gene: TRBJ2-7
clone size: -
D gene: -
CDR3 length: 13

CDR3 protein: CASSIRQGLNTEAFF
CDR3 DNA: TGTGCCAGCAGTATCAGGCAGGGCTTGAACACTGAAGCTTTCTTT
V gene: TRBV28
J gene: TRBJ1-1
clone size: few
D gene: -
CDR3 length: 15

CDR3 protein: CASSVTRLAGDNEQFF
CDR3 DNA: TGTGCCAGCAGCGTGACCCGACTAGCGGGTGACAATGAGCAGTTCTTC
V gene: TRBV5-8
J gene: TRBJ2-1
clone size: few
D gene: TRBD2
CDR3 length: 16

CDR3 protein: CASSVRTTDTQYF
CDR3 DNA: TGTGCCAGCAGTGTTAGGACAACAGATACGCAGTATTTT
V gene: TRBV2
J gene: TRBJ2-3
clone size: -
D gene: -
CDR3 length: 13

CDR3 protein: CASSIVWTSGSFPGELFF
CDR3 DNA: TGTGCCAGTAGTATAGTCTGGACTAGCGGGAGTTTTCCCGGGGAGCTGTTTTTT
V gene: TRBV19
J gene: TRBJ2-2
clone size: -
D gene: TRBD2
CDR3 length: 18

CDR3 protein: CASSKAGTSGGLTQYF
CDR3 DNA: TGTGCCAGCAGCAAAGCCGGGACTAGCGGGGGCCTAACGCAGTATTTT
V gene: TRBV7-8
J gene: TRBJ2-3
clone size: -
D gene: TRBD2
CDR3 length: 16

CDR3 protein: CAWIPIRVTEAFF
CDR3 DNA: TGTGCCTGGATCCCTATCCGGGTCACTGAAGCTTTCTTT
V gene: TRBV30
J gene: TRBJ1-1
clone size: -
D gene: -
CDR3 length: 13

CDR3 protein: CASSYSADYTEAFF
CDR3 DNA: TGTGCCAGCAGTTACTCGGCAGACTACACTGAAGCTTTCTTT
V gene: TRBV6-6
J gene: TRBJ1-1
clone size: -
D gene: -
CDR3 length: 14

CDR3 protein: CASSLRRGELQETQYF
CDR3 DNA: TGCGCCAGCAGCTTACGACGAGGAGAATTACAAGAGACCCAGTACTTC
V gene: TRBV5-1
J gene: TRBJ2-5
clone size: -
D gene: -
CDR3 length: 16

CDR3 protein: CASSSPLELTQYF
CDR3 DNA: TGTGCCAGCAGTTCCCCATTGGAGCTTACGCAGTATTTT
V gene: TRBV27
J gene: TRBJ2-3
clone size: -
D gene: -
CDR3 length: 13

CDR3 protein: CASSLAGTGDGYTF
CDR3 DNA: TGCGCCAGCAGCTTGGCCGGGACAGGGGATGGCTACACCTTC
V gene: TRBV5-1
J gene: TRBJ1-2
clone size: few
D gene: TRBD1
CDR3 length: 14

CDR3 protein: CASSEGQTSLGEQYF
CDR3 DNA: TGTGCCAGCAGCGAGGGACAGACCAGCTTGGGGGAGCAGTACTTC
V gene: TRBV7-8
J gene: TRBJ2-7
clone size: -
D gene: TRBD1
CDR3 length: 15

CDR3 protein: CASSLNVAGAQETQYF
CDR3 DNA: TGCGCCAGCAGCTTGAATGTAGCGGGAGCCCAAGAGACCCAGTACTTC
V gene: TRBV5-1
J gene: TRBJ2-5
clone size: -
D gene: TRBD2
CDR3 length: 16

CDR3 protein: CASSLSGLAGGVGETQYF
CDR3 DNA: TGTGCCAGCAGCTTATCCGGACTAGCGGGGGGGGTGGGAGAGACCCAGTACTTC
V gene: TRBV7-2
J gene: TRBJ2-5
clone size: -
D gene: TRBD2
CDR3 length: 18

CDR3 protein: CASSSPQGTQYF
CDR3 DNA: TGTGCCAGTAGTAGCCCTCAGGGGACCCAGTACTTC
V gene: TRBV19
J gene: TRBJ2-5
clone size: -
D gene: -
CDR3 length: 12

CDR3 protein: CASSRDWGGHSYEQYF
CDR3 DNA: TGTGCCAGCAGCCGAGACTGGGGGGGTCATTCCTACGAGCAGTACTTC
V gene: TRBV5-6
J gene: TRBJ2-7
clone size: -
D gene: TRBD2
CDR3 length: 16

CDR3 protein: CASSPIGQSGYTF
CDR3 DNA: TGTGCCAGCAGTCCGATCGGACAGAGTGGCTACACCTTC
V gene: TRBV27
J gene: TRBJ1-2
clone size: -
D gene: -
CDR3 length: 13

CDR3 protein: CASSPRGQTTRNEQFF
CDR3 DNA: TGTGCCAGCAGCCCCCGGGGACAGACCACACGCAATGAGCAGTTCTTC
V gene: TRBV9
J gene: TRBJ2-1
clone size: -
D gene: TRBD1
CDR3 length: 16

CDR3 protein: CAAGQGTEAFF
CDR3 DNA: TGTGCCGCAGGACAGGGCACTGAAGCTTTCTTT
V gene: TRBV7-9
J gene: TRBJ1-1
clone size: few
D gene: TRBD1
CDR3 length: 11

CDR3 protein: CASSSVKGLAGASHYEQYF
CDR3 DNA: TGTGCCAGCAGCTCAGTCAAGGGACTAGCGGGAGCCAGTCACTACGAGCAGTACTTC
V gene: TRBV12-1
J gene: TRBJ2-7
clone size: -
D gene: -
CDR3 length: 19

CDR3 protein: CASSLTSAPTTDTQYF
CDR3 DNA: TGTGCCAGCAGCCTAACTAGCGCACCCACCACAGATACGCAGTATTTT
V gene: TRBV7-6
J gene: TRBJ2-3
clone size: -
D gene: TRBD2
CDR3 length: 16

CDR3 protein: CASSVPEGAQRDSNQPQHF
CDR3 DNA: TGTGCCAGCAGCGTTCCCGAGGGGGCGCAAAGGGATAGCAATCAGCCCCAGCATTTT
V gene: TRBV12-1
J gene: TRBJ1-5
clone size: -
D gene: -
CDR3 length: 19

CDR3 protein: CASRDYSSGANVLTF
CDR3 DNA: TGTGCCAGCAGGGACTATTCCTCTGGGGCCAACGTCCTGACTTTC
V gene: TRBV6-6
J gene: TRBJ2-6
clone size: -
D gene: -
CDR3 length: 15

CDR3 protein: CASSPSGSPLHF
CDR3 DNA: TGTGCCAGCTCACCAAGCGGTTCACCCCTCCACTTT
V gene: TRBV18
J gene: TRBJ1-6
clone size: -
D gene: -
CDR3 length: 12

CDR3 protein: CASNSQLAGTDTQYF
CDR3 DNA: TGCGCCAGCAACAGTCAACTAGCGGGAACAGATACGCAGTATTTT
V gene: TRBV5-1
J gene: TRBJ2-3
clone size: -
D gene: TRBD2
CDR3 length: 15

CDR3 protein: CASSLQAPFSGNTIYF
CDR3 DNA: TGTGCCAGCAGCCTACAGGCACCATTCTCTGGAAACACCATATATTTT
V gene: TRBV7-9
J gene: TRBJ1-3
clone size: few
D gene: -
CDR3 length: 16

CDR3 protein: CASSFLREGTQYF
CDR3 DNA: TGCGCCAGCAGCTTCCTCAGGGAGGGGACCCAGTACTTC
V gene: TRBV5-1
J gene: TRBJ2-5
clone size: -
D gene: TRBD2
CDR3 length: 13

CDR3 protein: CASSLVGANQPQHF
CDR3 DNA: TGTGCCAGCTCCCTTGTTGGGGCCAATCAGCCCCAGCATTTT
V gene: TRBV27
J gene: TRBJ1-5
clone size: once
D gene: -
CDR3 length: 14

CDR3 protein: CASSYRGRRTEAFF
CDR3 DNA: TGTGCCAGCAGTTACAGGGGGCGTCGGACTGAAGCTTTCTTT
V gene: TRBV27
J gene: TRBJ1-1
clone size: -
D gene: TRBD1
CDR3 length: 14

CDR3 protein: CASSLWGGYGYTF
CDR3 DNA: TGTGCCAGCAGCCTTTGGGGGGGTTATGGCTACACCTTC
V gene: TRBV25-1
J gene: TRBJ1-2
clone size: -
D gene: -
CDR3 length: 13

CDR3 protein: CASSLDSRNTEAFF
CDR3 DNA: TGTGCCAGCAGTCTGGACAGTAGGAACACTGAAGCTTTCTTT
V gene: TRBV27
J gene: TRBJ1-1
clone size: -
D gene: -
CDR3 length: 14

CDR3 protein: CASSFSGYDNSPLHF
CDR3 DNA: TGTGCCAGCAGTTTCTCCGGTTATGATAATTCACCCCTCCACTTT
V gene: TRBV28
J gene: TRBJ1-6
clone size: once
D gene: -
CDR3 length: 15

CDR3 protein: CASSPWGPSSYNEQFF
CDR3 DNA: TGTGCCAGCAGCCCCTGGGGCCCGAGCTCCTACAATGAGCAGTTCTTC
V gene: TRBV7-9
J gene: TRBJ2-1
clone size: -
D gene: -
CDR3 length: 16

CDR3 protein: CASTLPGGGYTF
CDR3 DNA: TGTGCCAGCACCTTGCCAGGGGGCGGCTACACCTTC
V gene: TRBV6-1
J gene: TRBJ1-2
clone size: few
D gene: TRBD1
CDR3 length: 12

CDR3 protein: CASSLNGAQETQYF
CDR3 DNA: TGCGCCAGCAGCTTGAATGGGGCCCAAGAGACCCAGTACTTC
V gene: TRBV5-1
J gene: TRBJ2-5
clone size: -
D gene: -
CDR3 length: 14